The subject of this entry is one TCR beta chain. Its specificity is not known. Using immunoSEQ multiplex PCR, the repertoire was profiled, and TCRdb retains in-frame clones only, with some absent. Altogether approximately 100,000 clones are present, nearly 90% being singletons, with the ten largest covering 0.6% to 0.95%. The CDR3 covers 13 residues. The V end was cut by 4 bases, the J end by 7 bases, with 14 bases between. The germline V gene has CDR1 MNHEY and CDR2 SMNVEV (reference sequence). These data are taken from a study of a mutant IDH1 vaccine in newly diagnosed glioma. At the level of the study: With temozolomide cycles, or 4-6 weeks after radiotherapy alone, vaccination was started.

The sample's time point: week 47, end of study. Each dose of the vaccine consisted of 300 ug of mutant IDH1 20-mer peptide, with topical imiquimod. The rearrangement joins TRBV27 to TRBJ2-7; D is undetermined. Sequenced material: PBMCs, taken from a glioma patient whose treatment included an IDH1 peptide vaccine. This TCR derives from a woman aged 50 to 65 with glioma. DNA of the CDR3: TGTGCCAGCAGTTCCACCCCCCTTTGGGAGCAGTACTTC. The encoded protein is CASSSTPLWEQYF.